This entry concerns a single TCR beta chain. This sample was taken from a study of molecular identifiers for immune sequencing clone quantification. TCRdb redid the calling of the PCR reads with MiXCR, one entry per CDR3 protein. The sample carries some 590,000 distinct CDR3 sequences, about 25% recorded once. This CDR3 is 12 amino acids long. Germline CDR1 reads SEHNR; CDR2 reads FQNEAQ (reference sequence). Trimming cost V 3 bases and J 5 bases, with 5 bases left between them. The V call is TRBV7-9, the J call TRBJ1-5, with no clear D. The TCR comes from a human donor in good health. Some libraries in this study had Jurkat cell RNA spiked in. The sequenced sample consisted of naive CD8+ T cells from blood, with Jurkat cell RNA spiked in. Documented subset: FACS-sorted CD8+CD4-CCR7+CD45RA+ naive T cells. CDR3 DNA sequence: TGTGCCAGCAGCTTCGTTGATCAGCCCCAGCATTTT. Protein product: CASSFVDQPQHF. Using reference TRBV7-9 and TRBJ1-5 for the parts outside the CDR3, the full variable domain is DTGVSQNPRHKITKRGQNVTFRCDPISEHNRLYWYRQTLGQGPEFLTYFQNEAQLEKSRLLSDRFSAERPKGSFSTLEIQRTEQGDSAMYLCASSFVDQPQHFGDGTRLSIL.